Shown below are 15 T cell receptor beta chains from a single sample sequenced in a study of OX40 agonist ivuxolimab in advanced cancers. Receptor libraries were prepared by the immunoSEQ multiplex PCR assay. As stored in TCRdb, this immuneACCESS dataset retains in-frame rearrangements with V and J assigned. A fraction of the clones does not appear; measured against another copy, unresolved V genes explain less than half of the discrepancy, and the remainder lacks a known reason. Within this sample are 47,000 or so clones, with around 87% of them counted one time only. The ten top clones hold 10% to 12% of the sample. The source was CD4+ or CD8+ T cells sorted from blood, collected in a trial of the OX40 agonist ivuxolimab. The receptors were gathered from an adult with an advanced solid tumor such as melanoma, head and neck, liver or kidney cancer.

This clone was observed a few times. V is TRBV4-1 and J is TRBJ2-7; the D is unclear. Germline V CDR1 and CDR2: MGHRA, YSYEKL. CDR3 length equals 16 residues. The V and J ends lost 1 base and 3 bases respectively, with 16 bases between them. CDR3 bases: TGCGCCAGCAGCCAAGTCGGAACCGGGCAGAGCTACGAGCAGTACTTC. It is translated as CASSQVGTGQSYEQYF.

The V call is TRBV4-1, the J call TRBJ2-5; no clear D. The V and J ends lost 3 bases and 0 bases respectively, with 14 bases between them. This CDR3 comprises 16 residues. Germline loops: CDR1 MGHRA, CDR2 YSYEKL. The CDR3 loop is CASSHGSDRYQETQYF. The CDR3 DNA is TGCGCCAGCAGCCATGGCAGCGACCGGTACCAAGAGACCCAGTACTTC.

With regard to this clone: At one end, the junction sequence differs from germline, possibly due to a read error. This chain connects TRBV5-3 to TRBJ2-7; D perhaps matches TRBD1 (7 bases). TRBV5-3 is annotated as an ORF whose role is uncertain. The CDR3 covers 12 residues. The CDR3 loop is CASSLEGAEQYF. For the CDR3, the DNA is TGTGCCAGCAGCTTGGAGGGGGCCGAGCAGTACTTC.

V gene TRBV2 combines with J gene TRBJ2-1; 10 positions agree with TRBD2. The CDR3 runs to 15 residues. Germline CDR1 reads SNHLY; CDR2 reads FYNNEI. V gave up 6 bases and J gave up 4 bases; unmatched junction bases: 6. The CDR3 loop is CASSRTSGNYNEQFF. CDR3 in DNA: TGTGCCAGCAGCCGAACTAGCGGGAATTACAATGAGCAGTTCTTC.

The rearrangement links TRBV4-3 to TRBJ1-2; tentatively, D is TRBD1 (5 bases). The CDR3 consists of 14 residues. Germline CDR1 and CDR2: LGHNA and YSLEER. V was trimmed by 4 bases and J by 4 bases, leaving 13 bases between them. In DNA form, the CDR3 reads TGCGCCAGCAGCCCACCGGACACAACCTATGGCTACACCTTC. Translated: CASSPPDTTYGYTF.

Concerning this clone itself: The same CDR3 also results from other DNA sequences found in this sample. The rearrangement joins TRBV5-4 to TRBJ1-6; no clear D gene. V gave up 4 bases and J gave up 6 bases, with 26 bases separating them. This CDR3 contains 19 residues. Germline CDR1 is SGHNT and CDR2 is YYREEE (reference sequence). CDR3 sequence reads: CASSLALGLPLGVNSPLHF. The CDR3 DNA sequence: TGTGCCAGCAGCCTGGCCTTAGGGCTCCCACTCGGGGTTAATTCACCCCTCCACTTT.

This chain joins TRBV7-9 and TRBJ1-4; perhaps TRBD1 as D (6 bases). V shed 4 bases and J shed 15 bases, with 15 bases lying between them. CDR1 SEHNR and CDR2 FQNEAQ come from the germline V gene (reference sequence). The CDR3 consists of 12 residues. In DNA, the CDR3 is TGTGCCAGCAGCTCAGAAGGGGGTGAGGTGTTTTTT. Its protein is CASSSEGGEVFF.

This chain connects TRBV4-3 to TRBJ2-3; D gene unclear. The ends were cut back, 1 base at V and 2 bases at J, with 4 bases in the middle. The V gene's germline CDR1 is LGHNA and CDR2 YSLEER. CDR3 length equals 13 residues. Here the CDR3 DNA reads TGCGCCAGCAGCCAAGCGTCCACAGATACGCAGTATTTT. It translates to CASSQASTDTQYF.

The J gene is TRBJ2-1, the V gene TRBV4-1; no definite D call. The germline V and J ends were trimmed by 10 bases and 7 bases, with 17 bases remaining between them. Looked up from germline, CDR1 is MGHRA and CDR2 is YSYEKL. The CDR3 runs to 13 residues. CDR3 protein: CATARRIDNEQFF. In DNA form, the CDR3 reads TGCGCCACCGCAAGAAGGATTGATAATGAGCAGTTCTTC.

This clone was recorded only once. J is TRBJ1-1 and V is TRBV25-1; a possible D gene is TRBD1 (6 bases). The germline CDR1 and CDR2 sequences are MGHDK and SYGVNS. This CDR3 is built from 15 residues. Trimming pared 4 bases from V and 4 bases from J, leaving 16 bases between. In DNA, the CDR3 is TGTGCCAGCAGTGGTCGTCGAGGGGGAGTCACTGAAGCTTTCTTT. Translation gives CASSGRRGGVTEAFF.

This chain links TRBV28 with TRBJ2-7, with D maybe TRBD1 (5 bases). This CDR3 is built from 13 residues. Germline V gene sequence: CDR1 MDHEN, CDR2 SYDVKM. The V end was cut by 6 bases, the J end by 2 bases, with 11 bases between. CDR3: CASRQDGTYEQYF. The DNA for the CDR3 is TGTGCCAGCAGACAGGACGGAACCTACGAGCAGTACTTC.

The chain links TRBV13 to TRBJ2-1; 7 bases map to TRBD2. The CDR3 loop spans 14 amino acids. CDR1 and CDR2 (germline): PRHDT, FYEKMQ (reference sequence). The ends lost 7 bases at V and 5 bases at J; junction bases unmatched: 8. The CDR3 spells CASTSGRGHNEQFF. DNA of the CDR3: TGTGCCAGCACCTCGGGGAGGGGTCACAATGAGCAGTTCTTC.

The chain is built from TRBV30 and TRBJ2-3; 10 bases match TRBD2. V lost 0 bases, J lost 3 bases, and 3 bases stayed unmatched. Per germline, CDR1 GTSNPN and CDR2 SVGIG (reference sequence). The CDR3 sequence is 15 residues long. The CDR3 nucleotides read TGTGCCTGGAGTGTAGAGCGGGAGGGTACAGATACGCAGTATTTT. Translation gives CAWSVEREGTDTQYF. Drawing the rest from reference TRBV30 and TRBJ2-3, the complete variable domain is SQTIHQWPATLVQPVGSPLSLECTVEGTSNPNLYWYRQAAGRGLQLLFYSVGIGQISSEVPQNLSASRPQDRQFILSSKKLLLSDSGFYLCAWSVEREGTDTQYFGPGTRLTVL.

This rearrangement joins TRBV6-6 to TRBJ2-5; D is undetermined. The germline V and J ends were trimmed by 6 bases and 4 bases, with 9 bases remaining between them. The length of the CDR3 is 12 residues. The germline V gene has CDR1 MNHNY and CDR2 SVGAGI (reference sequence). The CDR3 region has the DNA TGTGCCAGCAGAGCCGGGCGAGAGACCCAGTACTTC. Protein product: CASRAGRETQYF.

V usage is TRBV7-9 and J usage is TRBJ2-7; D might be TRBD1 (6 bases). With 3 bases removed from V and 5 bases from J, the gap between germline ends came to 11 bases. Germline values: CDR1 SEHNR, CDR2 FQNEAQ (reference sequence). The CDR3 sequence is 13 residues long. CDR3 region: CASSLGRGNEQYF. The DNA of the CDR3 is TGTGCCAGCAGCTTGGGCAGGGGAAACGAGCAGTACTTC.